This entry features one T cell receptor (beta chain) sequence. Its antigen is unidentified. The sample originates from a study of tumor-infiltrating lymphocytes in primary liver carcinoma. Turning to the study itself: Participating patients were men and women between 30 and 69 years old. Study observations and caveats: Pairs comparing tumor with adjacent tissue or blood overlapped less than pairs drawn from tumor regions. With p = 0.039, the top-250-clone fraction in tumors significantly exceeded that in blood.

cDNA specific to TCR beta was made from approximately 0.55 ug of total RNA, with a constant-region primer employed for priming. Three nested multiplex PCR rounds of slightly modified ARM-PCR generated TCR beta libraries. The study ran its first two PCR rounds for roughly 9 cycles each, using TRBV1-TRBV30 forward primers and a C-beta reverse primer. One entry per CDR3 protein results from TCRdb running MiXCR on the multiplex PCR reads. The sample has more than 95,000 distinct CDR3 sequences, 64% seen once; the top ten hold around 8.2%. Co-extraction of both nucleic acids (RNA and DNA) used about 20-34 mg of unsorted bulk tissue. V lost 3 bases, J lost 4 bases, and 5 bases stayed unmatched. CDR3 size: 15 residues. Germline-derived CDR1 and CDR2 are LGHNA and YNFKEQ.

This sequence joins TRBV4-2 and TRBJ2-1; 8 bases map to TRBD2. The TCR comes from a woman in her sixties with primary liver carcinoma and hepatitis B virus infection. Sequencing was done on a sample of liver tumor tissue from sampling region 3. Documented subset: tumor region T3, left-lateral pole. As DNA, the CDR3 is TGTGCCAGCAGCCATGGACTAGCAGGATACAATGAGCAGTTCTTC. Protein: CASSHGLAGYNEQFF.